This TCR beta chain was captured by sequencing in a study of breast tumors, draining lymph nodes, adjacent tissues (dated by TCRdb to 2016 to 2017). As for the study more broadly: In breast cancer patients, the study compared the TCR beta repertoires of tumor, adjacent nontumor tissue and axillary lymph nodes. The study aimed to assess the relationships and possible T-cell exchange between tumor, surrounding tissue and draining lymph node repertoires in human breast cancer. The full study reports these points: Tumor and nontumor tissue repertoires were found to be significantly more similar in luminal-like than in basal-like breast cancer. T-cell repertoire diversity in tumors was found to be lower than in lymph nodes but higher than in nontumor tissue, and preferential V and J gene usage was observed. A scenario in which most tumor T cells derive from the lymph node and then expand within tumor tissue was judged to be consistent with the data. The conclusion that tumor T cells originate in lymph nodes was presented as consistent with a hypothesis rather than as directly demonstrated.

The lymph node samples were taken from the axillary draining lymph nodes of breast cancer patients. Instrument on record: Illumina HiSeq 2000. TCR beta chain libraries were generated through multiplex PCR amplification. High-throughput sequencing was used to analyze the amplified TCR beta chain products. The public reads were reprocessed in TCRdb via fastp at Q25 and MiXCR, keeping in-frame beta chains. Records with the same CDR3 protein are collapsed into one entry carrying the most frequent genes and DNA. This sample is represented by 70,000 to 95,000 distinct CDR3 sequences; approximately 19% of them were singletons. The leading ten clones occupy about 2.5% of the sample. Worth noting for this clonotype: What this receptor recognizes is not known. No base qualities exist here, and no much larger clone lies one base off it.

The receptor was derived from a female donor with breast cancer. Some clones in this sample may be carry-over from other donors' samples. Specimen: axillary lymph node tissue.

The CDR3 loop reads CASWGVARRGYTF. The DNA reads TGTGCCAGTTGGGGTGTGGCGCGACGGGGCTACACCTTC. The chain is assembled from TRBV19 and TRBJ1-2, with the D gene too uncertain to name. V and J lose 8 bases and 8 bases, and a span of 18 bases separates them. CDR1 and CDR2 are read off the germline V gene (reference sequence) as LNHDA and SQIVND. Its CDR3 holds 13 amino acids, cysteine through phenylalanine. Kept here is only the CDR3 DNA, which spans 39 bases and is read in frame from base 1.